Following are 24 T cell receptor beta chains from one sample sequenced in a study of blood T cells in healthy people across ages. A second PCR, run for roughly 7 to 12 cycles, used a sample-barcoded 5' primer plus a J-beta primer mix. MiXCR, applied by TCRdb to the 5' RACE reads, yields one record per CDR3 protein. This sample yields around 1.7 million distinct CDR3 sequences, of which 28% are seen a single time; roughly 8% belongs to the top ten. Sequencing used blood. The receptor set was obtained from a woman in her twenties or thirties in good health.

This clonotype was seen a handful of times. The V gene is TRBV10-3, the J gene TRBJ2-1, with 7 bases identical to TRBD2. With 6 bases clipped from V and 6 bases from J, the junction kept 11 bases outside the gene matches. The CDR3 consists of 15 residues. Germline-derived CDR1 and CDR2 are ENHRY and SYGVKD. The CDR3 reads CAISGTREVLNEQFF. CDR3 nucleotide sequence: TGTGCCATCAGCGGGACCCGGGAGGTACTCAATGAGCAGTTCTTC.

A remark on this clonotype: This may arise from a read error, as a much more abundant clone is one base away. CDR3 protein: CVSSLASAYNEQFF. DNA for the CDR3: TGTGTCAGCAGCTTAGCTTCAGCCTACAATGAGCAGTTCTTC. The chain is built from TRBV7-2 and TRBJ2-1; D is unclear. This CDR3 region has 14 residues. Germline V gene lookup returns CDR1 SGHTA and CDR2 FQGNSA.

This chain joins TRBV4-2 and TRBJ2-5, with unresolved D. The CDR3 is 14 residues long. The V and J ends lost 0 bases and 5 bases respectively, with 10 bases between them. CDR1 is LGHNA, CDR2 YNFKEQ, per germline. The DNA for the CDR3 is TGTGCCAGCAGCCAAGAGAATGGTAGGGAGACCCAGTACTTC. This codes for CASSQENGRETQYF.

This clonotype appeared a few times. This chain uses TRBV30 with TRBJ2-1, with TRBD2 matching 8 bases. Germline CDR1 is GTSNPN and CDR2 is SVGIG (reference sequence). This CDR3 region has 14 residues. The V gene end was trimmed by 4 bases and the J gene end by 7 bases; junction bases not matched to a gene: 9. CDR3 loop: CAWIRRGGYNEQFF. The CDR3 DNA reads as TGTGCCTGGATAAGACGGGGGGGCTATAATGAGCAGTTCTTC.

This clonotype was seen a handful of times. The chain is built from TRBV12-3 or TRBV12-4 and TRBJ2-1; the D call may be TRBD1 or TRBD2 (5 bases each). V was trimmed by 6 bases and J by 3 bases, leaving 15 bases between them. This CDR3 spans 15 amino acids. CDR3 sequence reads: CASRRDRGLYNEQFF. CDR3 coding DNA: TGTGCCAGCAGGAGGGACCGGGGTCTCTACAATGAGCAGTTCTTC.

This clonotype was seen a few times. The V and J genes are TRBV28 and TRBJ2-7; 8 bases align to TRBD1. Trimming removed 8 bases from V and 2 bases from J; junction bases left unmatched: 14. Germline loops: CDR1 MDHEN, CDR2 SYDVKM. The CDR3 runs to 16 residues. CDR3 in amino acids: CASRGTRTGNPYEQYF. For the CDR3, the DNA is TGTGCCAGCCGGGGTACGCGGACAGGGAACCCCTACGAGCAGTACTTC.

This clonotype was recorded at least ten times. The chain employs TRBV20-1 and TRBJ2-5, with 10 bases lining up with TRBD2. V was pared by 6 bases and J by 5 bases, with 9 bases of the junction left unmatched. The CDR3 is 14 residues long. The germline gives CDR1 DFQATT, CDR2 SNEGSKA (reference sequence). The chain's CDR3 is CSAISGGAGETQYF. The CDR3 region has the DNA TGCAGTGCCATCAGCGGGGGGGCCGGCGAGACCCAGTACTTC.

The rearrangement uses TRBV10-2 and TRBJ2-1; maybe TRBD2 (5 bases). Trimming stripped 10 bases from V and 7 bases from J, with 17 bases between. The length of the CDR3 is 13 residues. Germline V CDR1 and CDR2: WSHSY, SAAADI. The CDR3 region is CAIAPGLLNEQFF. Here the CDR3 DNA reads TGCGCCATCGCCCCCGGACTCCTTAATGAGCAGTTCTTC.

The rearrangement joins TRBV30 to TRBJ1-2; no clear D gene. The V and J ends lost 3 bases and 3 bases respectively, with 8 bases between them. The CDR3 runs to 12 residues. Germline V gene data show CDR1 as GTSNPN and CDR2 as SVGIG (reference sequence). The CDR3, as DNA: TGTGCCTGGAGGACAAGCTACTATGGCTACACCTTC. Its translation is CAWRTSYYGYTF. The variable domain in full, with the rest retrieved from reference TRBV30 and TRBJ1-2, is SQTIHQWPATLVQPVGSPLSLECTVEGTSNPNLYWYRQAAGRGLQLLFYSVGIGQISSEVPQNLSASRPQDRQFILSSKKLLLSDSGFYLCAWRTSYYGYTFGSGTRLTVV.

The chain joins TRBV20-1 to TRBJ2-5; D unclear. The DNA end favors TRBJ2-7, so the J call may be wrong. The CDR3 consists of 13 residues. Germline loops: CDR1 DFQATT, CDR2 SNEGSKA (reference sequence). CDR3 region: CSAEGDTTNEQYF. The CDR3 DNA reads TGCAGTGCTGAAGGCGACACGACCAACGAGCAGTACTTC.

V and J are TRBV12-3 or TRBV12-4 and TRBJ2-1; 13 positions agree with TRBD2. The CDR3 covers 18 residues. Germline trimming cut 5 bases from V and 1 base from J; bases unmatched to any gene: 8. The CDR3 loop is CASSPLTSGRPSYNEQFF. CDR3 nucleotides: TGTGCCAGCAGTCCATTGACTAGCGGGAGGCCATCCTACAATGAGCAGTTCTTC.

The chain couples TRBV24-1 to TRBJ2-1, with 14 bases that match TRBD2. This CDR3 is built from 14 residues. V trimming: 8 bases; J trimming: 8 bases; junction bases outside the gene matches: 4. From germline, CDR1 is KGHDR and CDR2 SFDVKD. Here the CDR3 reads CATKTSGGAHEQFF. CDR3 coding DNA: TGTGCCACCAAGACTAGCGGGGGGGCTCATGAGCAGTTCTTC.

Only a few counts were recorded for this clonotype. The chain is built from TRBV5-1 and TRBJ1-2, with a weak D call TRBD1 (5 bases). The V end lost 4 bases, the J end lost 4 bases, and 17 bases lay between the germline ends. Germline CDR1 reads SGHRS; CDR2 reads YFSETQ. CDR3 size: 15 residues. CDR3 sequence (DNA): TGCGCCAGCAGCGGGGACGCGGGGGTGAGCTATGGCTACACCTTC. As protein: CASSGDAGVSYGYTF.

In this sample, this clonotype turned up once. The junction departs from the called germline gene at one end, perhaps through a read error. The rearrangement links TRBV7-2 to TRBJ2-3; D is undetermined. The CDR3 contains 12 residues. Germline CDR1 SGHTA, CDR2 FQGNSA. The CDR3 sequence is CAGSIVADTQYF. The DNA of the CDR3 is TGTGCCGGCAGCATCGTGGCAGATACGCAGTATTTT.

This clonotype was counted only a few times. The chain joins TRBV20-1 to TRBJ1-2; weak D call: TRBD1 (6 bases). Trimming pared 0 bases from V and 6 bases from J, leaving 11 bases between. This CDR3 region has 13 residues. Germline CDR1 DFQATT, CDR2 SNEGSKA (reference sequence). The CDR3 DNA is TGCAGTGCTAGAGACGGACAGTTCAATGGCTACACCTTC. Encoded protein: CSARDGQFNGYTF.

The chain couples TRBV20-1 to TRBJ2-1; TRBD2 matches at 9 bases. The V segment lost 6 bases and the J segment 2 bases; nucleotides outside the gene matches: 8. Germline V gene sequence: CDR1 DFQATT, CDR2 SNEGSKA (reference sequence). CDR3 length: 15 amino acids. This chain's CDR3 is CSAQHLAGPYNEQFF. CDR3 nucleotide sequence: TGCAGTGCCCAACATCTAGCGGGGCCCTACAATGAGCAGTTCTTC.

The table lists this clonotype with a few counts. CDR3 amino acids: CASSPGQGDHTF. CDR3 bases: TGTGCCAGCAGTCCGGGACAGGGTGATCACACCTTC. The chain carries TRBV12-3 or TRBV12-4 and TRBJ1-2, with 9 bases identical to TRBD1. CDR3 length equals 12 residues. V trimming: 5 bases; J trimming: 12 bases; junction bases outside the gene matches: 7.

This clonotype was seen ten or more times. The chain joins TRBV5-5 to TRBJ2-5, with 12 bases fitting TRBD2. The CDR3 totals 16 residues. With 4 bases clipped from V and 5 bases from J, the junction kept 9 bases outside the gene matches. CDR1 and CDR2 from the germline V gene are SGHKS and YYEKEE (reference sequence). The DNA for the CDR3 is TGTGCCAGCAGCCGAGAGACTAGCGGGAGTTGGGAGACCCAGTACTTC. This gives the protein CASSRETSGSWETQYF.

This clonotype was detected once. V usage is TRBV7-2 and J usage is TRBJ2-3; TRBD2 aligns across 8 bases. Trimming removed 1 base from V and 3 bases from J; junction bases left unmatched: 3. CDR3 length equals 15 residues. Germline values: CDR1 SGHTA, CDR2 FQGNSA. The CDR3 DNA follows: TGTGCCAGCAGCTTAGGCGGGAGGTGGACAGATACGCAGTATTTT. It encodes CASSLGGRWTDTQYF.

The genes are TRBV20-1 and TRBJ2-6, with 7 bases aligning to TRBD2. The length of the CDR3 is 16 residues. The V segment lost 0 bases and the J segment 4 bases; nucleotides outside the gene matches: 6. Per germline, CDR1 DFQATT and CDR2 SNEGSKA (reference sequence). The CDR3 DNA reads TGCAGTGCTAGAGATGGGAGGGCGCGAGGGGCCAACGTCCTGACTTTC. Translating it yields CSARDGRARGANVLTF.

Regarding this clonotype: This may stem from a read error, because a much larger clone lies one nucleotide away. The chain carries TRBV28 and TRBJ1-2; D unclear. Germline V gene data show CDR1 as MDHEN and CDR2 as SYDVKM. Trimming removed 3 bases at V and 0 bases at J, with 14 bases between. The CDR3 length is 16 residues. The CDR3: CASSFSAKESNYGYTF. Written as DNA, the CDR3 is TGTGCCAGCAGTTTTAGTGCGAAGGAATCTAACTATGGCTACACCTTC.

About this clonotype itself: A much larger clone lies a single base off, so this may be a read error. The chain employs TRBV28 and TRBJ2-5; no definite D call. The J call is doubtful: the DNA matches TRBJ2-1 better. Germline CDR1 reads MDHEN; CDR2 reads SYDVKM. The CDR3 runs 14 residues. The CDR3, as DNA: TGTGCCAGCAGTTTGGTCGGCAACCAAGAGACCCAGTTCTTC. Translation gives CASSLVGNQETQFF.

This clonotype appeared a few times. This chain links TRBV7-2 with TRBJ2-5; no firm D call. V lost 1 base and J 2 bases, leaving 11 bases between the germline ends. This CDR3 is built from 15 residues. From germline, CDR1 is SGHTA and CDR2 FQGNSA. CDR3 DNA: TGTGCCAGCAGCTTAGGCCCCCCACAGCAAGAGACCCAGTACTTC. This codes for CASSLGPPQQETQYF.

To note about this clonotype: Its ends do not fully match the called genes, so a read error is possible. This chain links TRBV5-5 with TRBJ1-1; D gene unclear. The CDR3 extends over 14 amino acids. Germline-derived CDR1 and CDR2 are SGHKS and YYEKEE (reference sequence). The CDR3 DNA reads TGTGTCAGCACGGGCGGGATCACCCTGGGTGAAGCTTTCTTT. It specifies CVSTGGITLGEAFF.